The next 24 T cell receptor beta chains were all read from a single sample in a study of identifying expanded T cells in peripheral blood. This table comes from immunoSEQ multiplex PCR, and its TCRdb copy is limited to in-frame clones, with some not included. Seen here are about 58,000 clones, approximately 82% observed once, and the top ten hold approximately 17%. Specimen: blood. These receptors all come from a person aged 18 to 75 in good health.

The chain links TRBV2 to TRBJ2-2; 8 bases are a match to TRBD2. The CDR3 runs 16 residues. CDR1 is SNHLY, CDR2 FYNNEI, per germline. The V gene end was trimmed by 3 bases and the J gene end by 5 bases; junction bases not matched to a gene: 8. CDR3: CASSERSGGGTGELFF. In nucleotides, the CDR3 is TGTGCCAGCAGTGAGAGGAGCGGGGGAGGTACCGGGGAGCTGTTTTTT.

The CDR3 nucleotides are TGCGCCAGCCTACTTAGGTCGAACACTGAAGCTTTCTTT. Translation: CASLLRSNTEAFF. This sequence joins TRBV10-2 and TRBJ1-1; no firm D call. Deletions cut 8 bases from V and 1 base from J, with 11 bases between. Germline lookup yields CDR1 WSHSY and CDR2 SAAADI. This CDR3 is built from 13 residues.

As concerns this clone: The junction differs from germline at one of its ends, possibly a read error. The chain joins TRBV9 to TRBJ2-7, with D maybe TRBD1 (6 bases). Looked up from germline, CDR1 is SGDLS and CDR2 is YYNGEE. The CDR3 contains 13 residues. Here the CDR3 DNA reads TGCCCAGGGGAGAATTCTGGGGACTACGAGCAGTACTTC. Translating gives CPGENSGDYEQYF.

V is TRBV6-1 and J is TRBJ2-7; D perhaps matches TRBD1 (6 bases). CDR1 MNHNS and CDR2 SASEGT come from the germline V gene. The CDR3 has 16 residues. The V gene lost 2 bases and the J gene lost 6 bases, with 20 bases spanning the gap. In nucleotides, the CDR3 is TGTGCCAGCAGTGAAATTTCTAGCACAGGGCTGGTCGAGCAGTACTTC. It encodes CASSEISSTGLVEQYF.

The CDR3 sequence: CSVEDVNRGPTEAFF. Written as DNA, the CDR3 is TGCAGCGTTGAAGACGTGAACAGGGGGCCTACTGAAGCTTTCTTT. The genes are TRBV29-1 and TRBJ1-1, with 9 bases fitting TRBD1. V gave up 0 bases and J gave up 5 bases; unmatched junction bases: 7. The CDR3 runs 15 residues. Germline CDR1 is SQVTM and CDR2 is ANQGSEA.

In this sample, this clone turned up a few times. V gene TRBV19 combines with J gene TRBJ1-5; 7 bases line up with TRBD1. The CDR3 loop spans 19 amino acids. CDR1 is LNHDA and CDR2 is SQIVND in the germline V gene (reference sequence). Unmatched junction bases numbered 16, after V lost 5 bases and J lost 0 bases. The CDR3: CASSGTGTESRYSNQPQHF. In nucleotides, the CDR3 is TGTGCCAGTAGTGGCACCGGGACAGAAAGCCGATATAGCAATCAGCCCCAGCATTTT.

This clone was picked up a small number of times. The chain uses TRBV15 and TRBJ2-2; 8 nucleotides line up with TRBD1. Looked up from germline, CDR1 is LNHNV and CDR2 is YYDKDF (reference sequence). J gave up 0 bases and V 6 bases, and 3 bases lay outside the gene matches. The CDR3 sequence is 15 residues long. The CDR3 is CATRHRGTNTGELFF. The CDR3, as DNA: TGTGCCACCAGACACAGGGGGACGAACACCGGGGAGCTGTTTTTT.

CDR3 sequence: CASSRNFPRQGTNYGYTF. CDR3 nucleotides: TGTGCCAGCTCACGTAACTTCCCGAGACAGGGGACTAACTATGGCTACACCTTC. The rearrangement links TRBV18 to TRBJ1-2; 8 nucleotides align to TRBD1. Germline CDR1 KGHSH, CDR2 LQKENI. V shed 4 bases and J 0 bases; nucleotides not matched to a gene: 13. The CDR3 contains 18 residues.

The V call is TRBV14, the J call TRBJ2-1; D gene uncertain. Deletions cut 1 base from V and 9 bases from J, with 13 bases between. The germline V gene has CDR1 SGHDN and CDR2 FVKESK. The CDR3 is 14 amino acids. This CDR3 reads CASSQGRASGEQFF. The CDR3 nucleotides are TGTGCCAGCAGCCAAGGACGGGCTTCCGGTGAGCAGTTCTTC.

This clone was detected once. The chain links TRBV27 to TRBJ2-1; D gene uncertain. The CDR3 has 14 amino acids. Germline CDR1 is MNHEY and CDR2 is SMNVEV (reference sequence). The ends were cut back, 8 bases at V and 6 bases at J, with 17 bases in the middle. CDR3 sequence (DNA): TGTGCCAGCGGCCGAGCTGGGTTAAGCAATGAGCAGTTCTTC. This gives the protein CASGRAGLSNEQFF.

The chain recombines TRBV19 with TRBJ2-6; D gene uncertain. Between the trimmed V and J ends, which lost 3 bases and 0 bases, there was a span of 12 bases. The germline V gene encodes CDR1 LNHDA and CDR2 SQIVND (reference sequence). The CDR3 extends over 17 amino acids. CDR3 in DNA: TGTGCCAGTAGTATCCTGCTGACTTACTCTGGGGCCAACGTCCTGACTTTC. Its translation is CASSILLTYSGANVLTF.

The J gene is TRBJ2-5, the V gene TRBV18; D is unresolved. The V gene's germline CDR1 is KGHSH and CDR2 LQKENI. This CDR3 spans 12 amino acids. Trimming cost V 5 bases and J 7 bases, with 11 bases left between them. The CDR3 loop reads CASSTQDGTQYF. CDR3 bases: TGTGCCAGCTCAACCCAGGACGGGACCCAGTACTTC.

V is TRBV27 and J is TRBJ2-1; D unresolved. Germline lookup yields CDR1 MNHEY and CDR2 SMNVEV (reference sequence). The CDR3 is 13 residues long. Trimming pared 4 bases from V and 9 bases from J, leaving 13 bases between. This chain's CDR3 is CASSSVEGFEQFF. CDR3 in DNA: TGTGCCAGCAGTTCCGTCGAAGGGTTTGAGCAGTTCTTC.

The J gene is TRBJ2-5, the V gene TRBV11-2, with TRBD2 as a possible D gene (6 bases). V was trimmed by 4 bases and J by 5 bases, leaving 14 bases between them. Germline CDR1 is SGHAT and CDR2 is FQNNGV. The CDR3 consists of 14 residues. In DNA, the CDR3 is TGTGCCAGCAGCTCGGGACTGGTGGGGGAGACCCAGTACTTC. Its translation is CASSSGLVGETQYF.

This clone is a singleton in its sample. The chain's CDR3 is CASSFDAQGEQYF. For the CDR3, the DNA is TGTGCCAGCAGCTTCGATGCCCAGGGCGAGCAGTACTTC. The chain uses TRBV9 and TRBJ2-7; D possibly corresponds to TRBD1 (5 bases). This CDR3 has 13 residues. The V gene lost 4 bases and the J gene lost 6 bases, with 14 bases spanning the gap. Germline assignment: CDR1 SGDLS and CDR2 YYNGEE. The whole variable domain, filled in from reference TRBV9 and TRBJ2-7, reads DSGVTQTPKHLITATGQRVTLRCSPRSGDLSVYWYQQSLDQGLQFLIQYYNGEERAKGNILERFSAQQFPDLHSELNLSSLELGDSALYFCASSFDAQGEQYFGPGTRLTVT.

The V call is TRBV19, the J call TRBJ1-5; possibly TRBD1 for D (5 bases). Deletions cut 7 bases from V and 4 bases from J, with 14 bases between. Germline CDR1 LNHDA, CDR2 SQIVND (reference sequence). CDR3 size: 14 residues. The CDR3 DNA sequence: TGTGCCAGTACAGGGACCCCCGGTAATCAGCCCCAGCATTTT. This sequence encodes CASTGTPGNQPQHF. Combining the CDR3 with reference TRBV19 and TRBJ1-5 gives the whole variable domain DGGITQSPKYLFRKEGQNVTLSCEQNLNHDAMYWYRQDPGQGLRLIYYSQIVNDFQKGDIAEGYSVSREKKESFPLTVTSAQKNPTAFYLCASTGTPGNQPQHFGDGTRLSIL.

The rearrangement joins TRBV4-3 to TRBJ1-2; D is uncertain. V dropped 5 bases and J dropped 6 bases, with 16 bases sitting between them. Germline CDR1 is LGHNA and CDR2 is YSLEER. The CDR3 spans 14 residues. The CDR3: CASSLLPDLHGYTF. CDR3 DNA sequence: TGCGCCAGCAGCTTACTACCGGACTTACATGGCTACACCTTC.

J is TRBJ1-5 and V is TRBV2; D remains ambiguous. The germline V gene encodes CDR1 SNHLY and CDR2 FYNNEI. V was cut by 4 bases and J by 2 bases, with 12 bases left in between. This CDR3 spans 15 amino acids. CDR3 in amino acids: CASSAREFGNQPQHF. The CDR3 coding sequence is TGTGCCAGCAGTGCTAGGGAATTTGGCAATCAGCCCCAGCATTTT.

The CDR3 DNA reads TGTGCCAGCAGCCAAGCGGGGGGCCAGACCCAGTACTTC. This translates into CASSQAGGQTQYF. The chain carries TRBV11-1 and TRBJ2-5; TRBD2 agrees at 9 bases. Germline-derived CDR1 and CDR2 are SGHAT and FQDESV (reference sequence). The CDR3 is made up of 13 amino acids. V lost 5 bases and J lost 6; bases outside the gene matches: 4.

The chain combines TRBV21-1 with TRBJ2-2; the tabulated D call, TRBD1, remains unverified against the DNA. TRBV21-1 is listed as a pseudogene. The CDR3 has 17 amino acids. The CDR3 DNA reads TGTGCCAGCAGCTCTAGGACAGGGTCGGTTAGGACCGGGGAGCTGTTTTTT. This codes for CASSSRTGSVRTGELFF.

This sequence joins TRBV5-1 and TRBJ2-1; D ambiguous. Trimming cost V 0 bases and J 0 bases, with 13 bases left between them. The CDR3 length is 17 residues. CDR1 is SGHRS, CDR2 YFSETQ, per germline. The CDR3 DNA reads as TGCGCCAGCAGCTTGGGGGTTAGTCGGAGCTCCTACAATGAGCAGTTCTTC. Translating it yields CASSLGVSRSSYNEQFF.

This clone was seen a handful of times. The chain uses TRBV6-1 and TRBJ1-1; D is unclear. V was trimmed by 7 bases and J by 7 bases, leaving 16 bases between them. The CDR3 has 13 amino acids. Per germline, CDR1 MNHNS and CDR2 SASEGT. In DNA form, the CDR3 reads TGTGCCAGCATTAATCGAGGGTGGGGTGAAGCTTTCTTT. Protein product: CASINRGWGEAFF.

The rearrangement links TRBV7-2 to TRBJ1-2; 11 nucleotides agree with TRBD1. Germline V gives CDR1 SGHTA, CDR2 FQGNSA. CDR3 size: 15 residues. V trimming: 6 bases; J trimming: 8 bases; junction bases outside the gene matches: 11. The CDR3 protein is CASRTGPGQGEGYTF. As DNA, the CDR3 is TGTGCCAGCAGGACTGGACCGGGACAGGGGGAAGGCTACACCTTC.

The V call is TRBV19, the J call TRBJ1-1, with D tentatively TRBD1 (5 bases). The germline gives CDR1 LNHDA, CDR2 SQIVND (reference sequence). V gave up 7 bases and J gave up 2 bases, with 11 bases separating them. The CDR3 is 13 amino acids. The CDR3 protein is CASTDRLNTEAFF. CDR3 in DNA: TGTGCCAGTACCGACAGATTAAACACTGAAGCTTTCTTT.